Shown below are 21 T cell receptor beta chains from a single sample sequenced in a study of T-cell memory formation after mild COVID-19. TCRdb processed the 5' RACE reads anew with MiXCR; each CDR3 protein has one entry. The sample has around 130,000 distinct CDR3 sequences, about 15% seen once. Input material: PBMCs or a T cell subset sorted from them (not recorded which). These receptors were collected from an adult woman who had mild COVID-19 (a few samples of this study predate the infection). Cell type and time point are not known.

This sequence joins TRBV6-2 or TRBV6-3 and TRBJ2-1; 10 positions match TRBD2. The ends lost 0 bases at V and 6 bases at J; junction bases unmatched: 17. The CDR3 extends over 20 amino acids. Germline values: CDR1 MNHEY, CDR2 SVGEGT. For the CDR3, the DNA is TGTGCCAGCAGTTACTCGAGGGGGGGGCTAGGACTAGCGGAAGGCAATGAGCAGTTCTTC. Translated: CASSYSRGGLGLAEGNEQFF.

This clonotype was recorded a few times. The V call is TRBV20-1, the J call TRBJ1-2, with TRBD1 as a possible D gene (5 bases). CDR1 and CDR2 (germline): DFQATT, SNEGSKA (reference sequence). This CDR3 spans 12 amino acids. V was clipped by 6 bases and J by 5 bases, with 13 bases between them. CDR3 sequence (DNA): TGCAGTGCCCGGACCCAGGGATATGGCTACACCTTC. This encodes CSARTQGYGYTF.

This clonotype came up a few times. The chain employs TRBV7-6 and TRBJ2-7; D gene uncertain. This CDR3 has 14 amino acids. Germline V gives CDR1 SGHVS, CDR2 FNYEAQ. Deletions cut 5 bases from V and 3 bases from J, with 14 bases between. The CDR3 loop is CASSPTGLHYEQYF. CDR3 sequence (DNA): TGTGCCAGCAGCCCTACGGGCCTCCACTACGAGCAGTACTTC.

Only a few counts were recorded for this clonotype. The chain uses TRBV4-3 and TRBJ2-5, with TRBD1 as a possible D gene (5 bases). The CDR3 runs to 14 residues. CDR1 is LGHNA and CDR2 is YSLEER in the germline V gene. Trimming pared 5 bases from V and 5 bases from J, leaving 15 bases between. CDR3 DNA sequence: TGCGCCAGCAGCTGGCAGGGTTCCGAGGAGACCCAGTACTTC. Translating it yields CASSWQGSEETQYF.

The V and J genes are TRBV3-1 and TRBJ2-1; D remains unclear. Trimming took off 3 bases at V and 3 bases at J, with 3 bases between the two ends. This CDR3 is built from 12 residues. The germline V gene has CDR1 LGHDT and CDR2 YNNKEL (reference sequence). The CDR3 sequence is CASSQVYNEQFF. The CDR3 DNA is TGTGCCAGCAGCCAGGTCTACAATGAGCAGTTCTTC.

V usage is TRBV2 and J usage is TRBJ2-7; 8 nucleotides match TRBD1. CDR3 length: 12 amino acids. Germline V lookup: CDR1 SNHLY, CDR2 FYNNEI. V lost 6 bases to trimming and J lost 6 bases; unmatched junction nucleotides: 4. The CDR3 nucleotides are TGTGCCAGCAGATATACAGGGGGCGAGCAGTACTTC. It yields the protein CASRYTGGEQYF.

V is TRBV3-1 and J is TRBJ1-1, with TRBD1 matching over 7 bases. Germline CDR1 reads LGHDT; CDR2 reads YNNKEL (reference sequence). This CDR3 region has 14 residues. J gave up 7 bases and V 3 bases, and 8 bases lay outside the gene matches. The CDR3 DNA reads as TGTGCCAGCAGCCAGCTCGGGACAGCCAATGAAGCTTTCTTT. Translated: CASSQLGTANEAFF.

The J gene is TRBJ2-5, the V gene TRBV12-3 or TRBV12-4, with 11 nucleotides matching TRBD2. The CDR3 has 14 amino acids. The trim removed 3 bases at V and 10 bases at J, leaving 7 bases unmatched. CDR3 DNA: TGTGCCAGCAGTTTGACACTAGCGGGGGTCCACCAGTACTTC. As protein: CASSLTLAGVHQYF.

This clonotype has just a few counts. The chain couples TRBV7-2 to TRBJ2-2; D unresolved. The germline V and J ends were trimmed by 5 bases and 7 bases, with 11 bases remaining between them. Germline V lookup: CDR1 SGHTA, CDR2 FQGNSA. The CDR3 extends over 13 amino acids. The CDR3 DNA reads TGTGCCAGCAGCCCCGTAAGATTCGGGGAGCTGTTTTTT. Protein product: CASSPVRFGELFF.

The genes are TRBV29-1 and TRBJ2-3; D gene ambiguous. V was shortened by 5 bases and J by 0 bases, with 6 bases between the two germline ends. The CDR3 extends over 12 amino acids. CDR1 and CDR2 (germline): SQVTM, ANQGSEA. CDR3 sequence (DNA): TGCAGCGTTCTAGATAGCACAGATACGCAGTATTTT. It codes for CSVLDSTDTQYF.

This clonotype came up a few times. The genes are TRBV11-1 and TRBJ2-1; D remains ambiguous. The length of the CDR3 is 17 residues. Looked up from germline, CDR1 is SGHAT and CDR2 is FQDESV (reference sequence). The V gene lost 1 base and the J gene lost 0 bases, with 13 bases spanning the gap. For the CDR3, the DNA is TGTGCCAGCAGCTTAGGAAGGACCTCGGGCTCCTACAATGAGCAGTTCTTC. Translating it yields CASSLGRTSGSYNEQFF.

This clonotype was seen many times. The genes are TRBV6-2 or TRBV6-3 and TRBJ2-1, with a weak D call TRBD1 (7 bases). The CDR3 extends over 15 amino acids. The germline CDR1 and CDR2 sequences are MNHEY and SVGEGT. V lost 6 bases and J lost 3, with 15 bases in between. CDR3 in amino acids: CASRKEGANYNEQFF. CDR3 DNA: TGTGCCAGCAGAAAGGAGGGGGCCAACTACAATGAGCAGTTCTTC.

The chain couples TRBV6-5 to TRBJ2-3; TRBD2 aligns across 8 bases. The V segment lost 1 base and the J segment 4 bases; nucleotides outside the gene matches: 10. Germline V lookup: CDR1 MNHEY, CDR2 SVGAGI. There are 17 residues in the CDR3. The CDR3 DNA follows: TGTGCCAGCAGTTACTACCCCGGGGGGGCCGGGTCAGATACGCAGTATTTT. This translates into CASSYYPGGAGSDTQYF.

The chain has TRBV12-3 or TRBV12-4 and TRBJ2-5; weak D call: TRBD1 (6 bases). The CDR3 sequence is 13 residues long. The germline V and J ends were trimmed by 5 bases and 5 bases, with 12 bases remaining between them. In DNA, the CDR3 is TGTGCCAGCAGTCGACAGGCCTGGGAGACCCAGTACTTC. Translation gives CASSRQAWETQYF.

This clonotype was observed a handful of times. The chain joins TRBV24-1 to TRBJ1-2; D may be TRBD1 (5 bases). This CDR3 is built from 13 residues. CDR1 is KGHDR, CDR2 SFDVKD, per germline. Trimming took off 1 base at V and 6 bases at J, with 8 bases between the two ends. This chain's CDR3 is CATSDLKQDGYTF. CDR3 nucleotide sequence: TGTGCCACCAGTGATTTAAAACAGGATGGCTACACCTTC.

This chain links TRBV20-1 with TRBJ2-7; D is unclear. Germline values: CDR1 DFQATT, CDR2 SNEGSKA (reference sequence). V was pared by 6 bases and J by 0 bases, with 6 bases between. CDR3 length: 11 residues. This CDR3 is CSAPISYEQYF. CDR3 DNA sequence: TGCAGTGCCCCCATCTCCTACGAGCAGTACTTC.

This clonotype was recorded many times. The V gene is TRBV7-9, the J gene TRBJ2-7; the D is unclear. Germline V gene sequence: CDR1 SEHNR, CDR2 FQNEAQ (reference sequence). The ends were cut back, 3 bases at V and 13 bases at J, with 16 bases in the middle. The CDR3 totals 12 residues. In DNA, the CDR3 is TGTGCCAGCAGCTTTCCCGACGGAGTGGGTTACTTC. Translated: CASSFPDGVGYF.

J is TRBJ2-2 and V is TRBV4-2; TRBD1 is a possible D gene (5 bases). V dropped 0 bases and J dropped 4 bases, with 12 bases sitting between them. The CDR3 contains 16 residues. Germline V CDR1 and CDR2: LGHNA, YNFKEQ. The CDR3: CASSQESHRSTGELFF. CDR3 bases: TGTGCCAGCAGCCAAGAGTCGCACAGGTCCACCGGGGAGCTGTTTTTT.

This clonotype was recorded a few times. This CDR3 reads CASSPGQGSEQYF. The CDR3 coding sequence is TGTGCCAGCAGCCCGGGACAGGGGTCCGAGCAGTACTTC. This sequence joins TRBV7-3 and TRBJ2-7, with 10 bases aligning to TRBD1. This CDR3 contains 13 residues. The J segment lost 6 bases and the V segment lost 5 bases, leaving 4 bases of the junction unmatched. CDR1 is SGHTA, CDR2 FQGTGA, per germline.

This clonotype was seen a few times. The J gene is TRBJ2-2, the V gene TRBV19; 7 bases map to TRBD1. This CDR3 has 15 residues. Trimming at V came to 7 bases and at J to 4 bases, leaving 9 bases not matched to a gene. From germline, CDR1 is LNHDA and CDR2 SQIVND (reference sequence). CDR3 DNA sequence: TGTGCCAGTACAACGACAGGGTCGCTCACCGGGGAGCTGTTTTTT. Its protein product is CASTTTGSLTGELFF. Drawing the rest from reference TRBV19 and TRBJ2-2, the complete variable domain is DGGITQSPKYLFRKEGQNVTLSCEQNLNHDAMYWYRQDPGQGLRLIYYSQIVNDFQKGDIAEGYSVSREKKESFPLTVTSAQKNPTAFYLCASTTTGSLTGELFFGEGSRLTVL.

This clonotype was counted between two and nine times. The chain has TRBV27 and TRBJ2-5; possibly TRBD1 for D (8 bases). The CDR3 spans 14 residues. Germline V gives CDR1 MNHEY, CDR2 SMNVEV (reference sequence). Trimming removed 5 bases from V and 4 bases from J, with 14 bases in between. The CDR3 region is CASSPNRGGETQYF. DNA of the CDR3: TGTGCCAGCAGTCCCAACAGGGGGGGAGAGACCCAGTACTTC.